The 8 T cell receptor beta chains given below trace back to one sample, sequenced in a study of identical twins. TCRdb re-analysed the 5' RACE reads in MiXCR, keeping a single row per CDR3 protein. The data show hundreds of thousands of distinct CDR3 sequences, 8.6% seen once. These data also formed part of another study, on yellow fever vaccine responses in identical twins.

Sequencing was done on a sample of PBMCs. The receptors originated from a woman under 30 in good health.

This clonotype was detected many times. The chain couples TRBV6-5 to TRBJ1-5, with no clear D. The ends were cut back, 0 bases at V and 0 bases at J, with 12 bases in the middle. Germline CDR1 is MNHEY and CDR2 is SVGAGI. This CDR3 spans 17 amino acids. The CDR3 region has the DNA TGTGCCAGCAGTTACTCGCCCTGGCAGATTAGCAATCAGCCCCAGCATTTT. This codes for CASSYSPWQISNQPQHF.

This clonotype came up once. This chain connects TRBV6-1 to TRBJ2-7; a possible D gene is TRBD2 (5 bases). The CDR3 contains 16 residues. V lost 4 bases and J 2 bases, leaving 18 bases between the germline ends. Germline V gene lookup returns CDR1 MNHNS and CDR2 SASEGT. Here the CDR3 reads CASSVNFSGSTYEQYF. In DNA, the CDR3 is TGTGCCAGCAGTGTTAACTTCTCGGGATCAACCTACGAGCAGTACTTC.

This chain connects TRBV18 to TRBJ1-5; TRBD1 aligns across 8 bases. This CDR3 region has 16 residues. CDR1 is KGHSH and CDR2 is LQKENI in the germline V gene. J lost 9 bases, V lost 3 bases, and 13 bases had no gene match. CDR3 residues: CASSPTGTGTFGPQHF. CDR3 nucleotides: TGTGCCAGCTCACCTACCGGGACAGGCACCTTCGGGCCCCAGCATTTT.

This clonotype was counted ten times or more. The V and J genes are TRBV6-5 and TRBJ1-2; TRBD1 agrees at 8 bases. J was trimmed by 6 bases and V by 0 bases; bases with no gene match: 3. The CDR3 has 14 amino acids. Germline V gene data show CDR1 as MNHEY and CDR2 as SVGAGI. CDR3 amino acids: CASSYSSGGHGYTF. The CDR3 bases are TGTGCCAGCAGTTACTCCTCAGGGGGCCATGGCTACACCTTC.

The V call is TRBV7-8, the J call TRBJ2-3; 13 bases agree with TRBD2. Unmatched junction bases numbered 18, after V lost 5 bases and J lost 4 bases. Germline V lookup: CDR1 SGHVS, CDR2 FQNEAQ. This CDR3 comprises 20 residues. CDR3 nucleotides: TGTGCCAGCAGCGGATCTGGACTAGCGGGAGTCACCCCTAAGCCAGATACGCAGTATTTT. Amino acids: CASSGSGLAGVTPKPDTQYF.

This clonotype appeared a few times. CDR3 coding DNA: TGTGCAACGGGGGTAACTGGGGCCAACGTCCTGACTTTC. Its protein product is CATGVTGANVLTF. The V call is TRBV15, the J call TRBJ2-6, with a weak D call TRBD2 (6 bases). CDR1 LNHNV and CDR2 YYDKDF come from the germline V gene (reference sequence). This CDR3 has 13 residues.

The CDR3 spells CSVEVRGGRAPGELFF. Written as DNA, the CDR3 is TGCAGCGTTGAAGTCCGGGGCGGGAGGGCCCCCGGGGAGCTGTTTTTT. The V call is TRBV29-1, the J call TRBJ2-2; 9 nucleotides agree with TRBD2. With V trimmed by 1 base and J by 6 bases, 9 bases remained unmatched. Germline assignment: CDR1 SQVTM and CDR2 ANQGSEA. This CDR3 is 16 amino acids long.

The gene calls are TRBV3-1 and TRBJ2-5; maybe TRBD1 (5 bases). The CDR3 has 13 amino acids. V shed 1 base and J shed 5 bases, with 8 bases lying between them. Germline lookup yields CDR1 LGHDT and CDR2 YNNKEL (reference sequence). In DNA, the CDR3 is TGTGCCAGCAGCCAAGCGACAGCGGAGACCCAGTACTTC. Its translation: CASSQATAETQYF.